A single sample is the source of the 4 T cell receptor beta chains below, sequenced in a study of cytomegalovirus exposure and HLA in healthy donors. The PCR had 60 Vbeta and 13 Jbeta primers. Data came from immunoSEQ multiplex PCR; TCRdb stores just in-frame clones and leaves some out. This table has some 98,000 clones, about two thirds appearing once. The sample was PBMCs. The receptors here all came from a man aged 45-65 years in good health and CMV-seronegative.

This clone was detected only a few times. The V gene is TRBV5-1, the J gene TRBJ2-5; TRBD1 aligns across 7 bases. V was clipped by 0 bases and J by 3 bases; unmatched bases: 20. Looked up from germline, CDR1 is SGHRS and CDR2 is YFSETQ. This CDR3 region has 20 residues. The CDR3 DNA is TGCGCCAGCAGCTTGGAAAGGTCGTATGGGTCCTGGGACAGAAAAGAGACCCAGTACTTC. Amino acid sequence: CASSLERSYGSWDRKETQYF.

This clone appeared a few times. The rearrangement links TRBV28 to TRBJ2-7; D might be TRBD1 (6 bases). Germline V gene sequence: CDR1 MDHEN, CDR2 SYDVKM. CDR3 length: 14 amino acids. V was cut by 6 bases and J by 3 bases, with 15 bases left in between. DNA for the CDR3: TGTGCCAGCAGGGAAATTGGGACATTCTACGAGCAGTACTTC. Translating gives CASREIGTFYEQYF.

The J gene is TRBJ2-3, the V gene TRBV5-6, with D maybe TRBD2 (5 bases). Trimming stripped 0 bases from V and 9 bases from J, with 8 bases between. The CDR3 contains 12 residues. Germline assignment: CDR1 SGHDT and CDR2 YYEEEE. The CDR3 DNA sequence: TGTGCCAGCAGCTTGGCCGGGGTCACGCAGTATTTT. It translates to CASSLAGVTQYF.

The V call is TRBV29-1, the J call TRBJ1-2, with 7 bases aligning to TRBD1. Germline trimming cut 6 bases from V and 8 bases from J; bases unmatched to any gene: 12. Germline V gives CDR1 SQVTM, CDR2 ANQGSEA. This CDR3 is built from 13 residues. For the CDR3, the DNA is TGCAGCGTGCGACAGGGTAATTTGTTGGGCTACACCTTC. Amino acid sequence: CSVRQGNLLGYTF.